These 21 T cell receptor beta chains originate from one sample sequenced in a study of cytomegalovirus exposure and HLA in healthy donors. PCR primers comprised 60 Vbeta and 13 Jbeta primers. Profiling relied on immunoSEQ multiplex PCR, and the TCRdb table lists in-frame clones only, not all of them. The data hold around 90,000 clones, with under 75% observed a single time. Sequencing was performed on PBMCs. The source of these receptors is a human donor in good health.

In this sample, this clone turned up a few times. For the CDR3, the DNA is TGCGCCAGCAGCCATAGGACAGGGGACCAGCCCCAGCATTTT. This codes for CASSHRTGDQPQHF. The V and J genes are TRBV4-1 and TRBJ1-5, with TRBD1 matching over 9 bases. CDR1 and CDR2 (germline): MGHRA, YSYEKL. The V segment lost 3 bases and the J segment 7 bases; nucleotides outside the gene matches: 4. The CDR3 covers 14 residues.

The rearrangement uses TRBV2 and TRBJ1-4; 7 bases fit TRBD1. J lost 3 bases, V lost 4 bases, and 11 bases had no gene match. CDR1 and CDR2 from the germline V gene are SNHLY and FYNNEI. This CDR3 is built from 17 residues. The CDR3 coding sequence is TGTGCCAGCAGTGCCCCTAGACAGGGAGAACCTAATGAAAAACTGTTTTTT. Translating it yields CASSAPRQGEPNEKLFF. The whole variable domain, remainder taken from reference TRBV2 and TRBJ1-4, is EPEVTQTPSHQVTQMGQEVILRCVPISNHLYFYWYRQILGQKVEFLVSFYNNEISEKSEIFDDQFSVERPDGSNFTLKIRSTKLEDSAMYFCASSAPRQGEPNEKLFFGSGTQLSVL.

The chain has TRBV18 and TRBJ1-1; D possibly corresponds to TRBD1 (5 bases). Germline CDR1 and CDR2: KGHSH and LQKENI. This CDR3 has 15 residues. V lost 5 bases to trimming and J lost 5 bases, with 18 bases between them. The CDR3 is CASSSNQGPHTEAFF. The CDR3 DNA is TGTGCCAGCTCATCAAATCAGGGTCCTCATACTGAAGCTTTCTTT.

The chain is built from TRBV20-1 and TRBJ1-1; perhaps TRBD1 as D (5 bases). Looked up from germline, CDR1 is DFQATT and CDR2 is SNEGSKA (reference sequence). The CDR3 has 10 residues. Deletions cut 6 bases from V and 9 bases from J, with 11 bases between. This CDR3 reads CSAGGAQAFF. CDR3 bases: TGCAGTGCGGGCGGGGCGCAAGCTTTCTTT.

This clone was counted only a few times. The rearrangement uses TRBV4-3 and TRBJ2-5; maybe TRBD2 (7 bases). V gave up 4 bases and J gave up 1 base, with 13 bases separating them. CDR1 LGHNA and CDR2 YSLEER come from the germline V gene. The CDR3 totals 15 residues. CDR3 residues: CASSPLGGAQETQYF. CDR3 DNA sequence: TGCGCCAGCAGCCCCTTGGGGGGGGCCCAAGAGACCCAGTACTTC.

The V call is TRBV7-9, the J call TRBJ1-2; possibly TRBD1 for D (5 bases). Germline V gives CDR1 SEHNR, CDR2 FQNEAQ (reference sequence). The CDR3 has 13 residues. V lost 5 bases, J lost 4 bases, and 11 bases lay in between. CDR3 amino acids: CASSPGGFYGYTF. As DNA, the CDR3 is TGTGCCAGCAGCCCCGGGGGGTTCTATGGCTACACCTTC.

The chain uses TRBV5-8 and TRBJ2-7; D may be TRBD2 (5 bases). The CDR3 spans 14 residues. The ends were cut back, 4 bases at V and 5 bases at J, with 16 bases in the middle. The V gene's germline CDR1 is SGHTS and CDR2 YDEGEE. The CDR3 DNA reads TGTGCCAGCAGCAAAGGTCGGGGATTCCACGAGCAGTACTTC. Amino acid sequence: CASSKGRGFHEQYF. Based on the CDR3 plus reference TRBV5-8 and TRBJ2-7, the full variable domain is EAGVTQSPTHLIKTRGQQATLRCSPISGHTSVYWYQQALGLGLQFLLWYDEGEERNRGNFPPRFSGRQFPNYSSELNVNALELEDSALYLCASSKGRGFHEQYFGPGTRLTVT.

V is TRBV7-2 and J is TRBJ2-3, with D unresolved. CDR1 and CDR2 (germline): SGHTA, FQGNSA. CDR3 length: 14 amino acids. V was pared by 4 bases and J by 7 bases, with 15 bases between. CDR3: CASSSPAGPNTQYF. The DNA of the CDR3 is TGTGCCAGCAGCTCCCCCGCAGGTCCTAATACGCAGTATTTT.

The chain employs TRBV2 and TRBJ2-7; D possibly corresponds to TRBD1 (6 bases). The CDR3 has 17 residues. Deletions cut 0 bases from V and 3 bases from J, with 18 bases between. Germline CDR1 SNHLY, CDR2 FYNNEI. The chain's CDR3 is CASSEALHLGAIYEQYF. The DNA of the CDR3 is TGTGCCAGCAGTGAAGCGCTTCATCTGGGGGCGATCTACGAGCAGTACTTC. Looking up the rest from reference TRBV2 and TRBJ2-7 gives the full variable domain: EPEVTQTPSHQVTQMGQEVILRCVPISNHLYFYWYRQILGQKVEFLVSFYNNEISEKSEIFDDQFSVERPDGSNFTLKIRSTKLEDSAMYFCASSEALHLGAIYEQYFGPGTRLTVT.

This chain links TRBV29-1 with TRBJ2-3; possibly TRBD1 for D (6 bases). Trimming removed 0 bases at V and 0 bases at J, with 13 bases between. Germline CDR1 and CDR2: SQVTM and ANQGSEA. This CDR3 region has 16 residues. CDR3 region: CSVEDIGGPSTDTQYF. For the CDR3, the DNA is TGCAGCGTTGAAGATATTGGGGGCCCTAGCACAGATACGCAGTATTTT.

As for this clone: One junction end disagrees with the germline gene, perhaps due to a read error. The chain couples TRBV30 to TRBJ1-6; 7 bases map to TRBD1. This CDR3 contains 12 residues. Germline-derived CDR1 and CDR2 are GTSNPN and SVGIG (reference sequence). CDR3 residues: CARRKTGTPLHF. CDR3 in DNA: TGTGCCCGGAGGAAGACAGGGACTCCCCTCCACTTT. The complete variable domain, with remaining parts taken from reference TRBV30 and TRBJ1-6, reads SQTIHQWPATLVQPVGSPLSLECTVEGTSNPNLYWYRQAAGRGLQLLFYSVGIGQISSEVPQNLSASRPQDRQFILSSKKLLLSDSGFYLCARRKTGTPLHFGNGTRLTVT.

This rearrangement joins TRBV6-6 to TRBJ1-1; maybe TRBD1 (6 bases). There are 14 residues in the CDR3. V was cut by 2 bases and J by 3 bases, with 10 bases left in between. Germline V gives CDR1 MNHNY, CDR2 SVGAGI (reference sequence). The CDR3 DNA sequence: TGTGCCAGCAGTTACCTGGGGGCAGACACTGAAGCTTTCTTT. Its translation: CASSYLGADTEAFF.

This clone was observed once. The chain is built from TRBV6-1 and TRBJ2-5; 8 nucleotides match TRBD2. The CDR3 consists of 13 residues. Germline values: CDR1 MNHNS, CDR2 SASEGT. With V trimmed by 5 bases and J by 7 bases, 6 bases remained unmatched. CDR3: CASSPRGVGTQYF. The DNA of the CDR3 is TGTGCCAGCAGTCCGCGGGGGGTTGGGACCCAGTACTTC.

In this sample, this clone turned up a few times. This chain links TRBV7-9 with TRBJ1-1; the D gene is possibly TRBD1 (6 bases). Germline V CDR1 and CDR2: SEHNR, FQNEAQ (reference sequence). CDR3 size: 14 residues. Trimming stripped 7 bases from V and 3 bases from J, with 15 bases between. In DNA, the CDR3 is TGTGCCAGCAACCAGGACAGCTCGTACACTGAAGCTTTCTTT. This encodes CASNQDSSYTEAFF.

The V gene is TRBV5-1, the J gene TRBJ1-4; weak D call: TRBD1 (5 bases). V was trimmed by 0 bases and J by 7 bases, leaving 10 bases between them. Germline CDR1 and CDR2: SGHRS and YFSETQ. There are 14 residues in the CDR3. DNA of the CDR3: TGCGCCAGCAGCTTGGGGGGCCCCCCTGAAAAACTGTTTTTT. Its protein product is CASSLGGPPEKLFF.

The V call is TRBV11-3, the J call TRBJ2-4, with unresolved D. V dropped 0 bases and J dropped 7 bases, with 19 bases sitting between them. This CDR3 spans 17 amino acids. Germline V gene sequence: CDR1 SGHNT, CDR2 YENEEA. CDR3 residues: CASSLDNRSPPRNIQYF. The CDR3 DNA sequence: TGTGCCAGCAGCTTAGATAACCGGAGCCCGCCCCGGAACATTCAGTACTTC.

The rearrangement uses TRBV2 and TRBJ2-7, with a weak D call TRBD2 (5 bases). V was trimmed by 7 bases and J by 3 bases, leaving 7 bases between them. CDR1 and CDR2 (germline): SNHLY, FYNNEI. The CDR3 covers 11 residues. The CDR3 protein is CASTAGYEQYF. CDR3 in DNA: TGTGCCAGCACGGCGGGCTACGAGCAGTACTTC.

The chain uses TRBV9 and TRBJ1-3; maybe TRBD1 (6 bases). V was clipped by 4 bases and J by 0 bases, with 26 bases between them. This CDR3 comprises 20 residues. The germline gives CDR1 SGDLS, CDR2 YYNGEE. The CDR3, as DNA: TGTGCCAGCAGCCCCTCTATACCGAGACAGGACGAAGCCTCTGGAAACACCATATATTTT. Its translation is CASSPSIPRQDEASGNTIYF.

The chain joins TRBV7-9 to TRBJ1-2, with D possibly TRBD1 on 5 matching bases. The germline CDR1 and CDR2 sequences are SEHNR and FQNEAQ (reference sequence). The CDR3 sequence is 15 residues long. The V end lost 3 bases, the J end lost 1 base, and 12 bases lay between the germline ends. The CDR3 DNA is TGTGCCAGCAGCTTTAGGGGTATGCTTAACTATGGCTACACCTTC. Translation gives CASSFRGMLNYGYTF.

The CDR3 protein is CASSQGQGFRGANVLTF. The CDR3 nucleotides read TGCGCCAGCAGCCAGGGACAGGGTTTTAGAGGGGCCAACGTCCTGACTTTC. This rearrangement joins TRBV5-1 to TRBJ2-6; TRBD1 matches 9 bases. The CDR3 is 17 amino acids. With 4 bases clipped from V and 4 bases from J, the junction kept 9 bases outside the gene matches. Germline V gene lookup returns CDR1 SGHRS and CDR2 YFSETQ.

The chain recombines TRBV27 with TRBJ2-1, with TRBD2 matching 12 bases. J was trimmed by 8 bases and V by 2 bases; bases with no gene match: 4. CDR1 MNHEY and CDR2 SMNVEV come from the germline V gene (reference sequence). The CDR3 covers 15 residues. CDR3 sequence reads: CASSLLAGGRDEQFF. CDR3 coding DNA: TGTGCCAGCAGTTTACTAGCGGGGGGGCGCGATGAGCAGTTCTTC.